A single sample gave rise to the 9 T cell receptor beta chains below, sequenced in a study of regulatory dendritic cells for organ transplantation. Assay: immunoSEQ multiplex PCR; the TCRdb copy retains only in-frame clones and omits some. The sample contains 30,000 to 40,000 clones, 85% to 90% of which appear only once. The specimen sequenced was naive CD4+ T cells from blood. Subset in this sample: CD45RA+ naive T cells. The receptors here all came from a human donor in good health.

The gene calls are TRBV7-8 and TRBJ2-7, with TRBD1 matching 7 bases. V shed 3 bases, J shed 3 bases, and the junction held 2 bases outside the gene matches. The CDR3 has 13 amino acids. Germline CDR1 is SGHVS and CDR2 is FQNEAQ. The CDR3 DNA sequence: TGTGCCAGCAGCTTTGACAGGGACTACGAGCAGTACTTC. Translating it yields CASSFDRDYEQYF.

The rearrangement links TRBV19 to TRBJ2-2; the D is unclear. The V end was cut by 5 bases, the J end by 5 bases, with 15 bases between. The CDR3 totals 15 residues. CDR1 and CDR2 (germline): LNHDA, SQIVND (reference sequence). This CDR3 reads CASSPAATRTGELFF. The CDR3 coding sequence is TGTGCCAGTAGTCCGGCGGCCACCAGAACCGGGGAGCTGTTTTTT.

The chain couples TRBV7-2 to TRBJ2-5; D not resolved. Trimming left V 2 bases short and J 4 bases short, with 11 bases between. From germline, CDR1 is SGHTA and CDR2 FQGNSA. The CDR3 sequence is 14 residues long. This CDR3 reads CASSLFWVGETQYF. The CDR3 coding sequence is TGTGCCAGCAGCTTATTCTGGGTGGGAGAGACCCAGTACTTC.

This chain joins TRBV4-1 and TRBJ1-5; TRBD1 matches 9 bases. Germline V gives CDR1 MGHRA, CDR2 YSYEKL. Germline trimming cut 3 bases from V and 5 bases from J; bases unmatched to any gene: 5. CDR3 length: 15 residues. In DNA form, the CDR3 reads TGCGCCAGCAGCCAGTTAGGACAGGGGCATCAGCCCCAGCATTTT. This sequence encodes CASSQLGQGHQPQHF.

This chain joins TRBV5-5 and TRBJ2-2; D may be TRBD2 (5 bases). This CDR3 region has 16 residues. Trimming removed 0 bases from V and 7 bases from J, with 16 bases in between. Germline CDR1 and CDR2: SGHKS and YYEKEE (reference sequence). DNA for the CDR3: TGTGCCAGCAGCTTGGATCGCGGGCTAGTTTTCGGGGAGCTGTTTTTT. Protein: CASSLDRGLVFGELFF. Full variable domain (outside the CDR3, taken from reference TRBV5-5 and TRBJ2-2): DAGVTQSPTHLIKTRGQQVTLRCSPISGHKSVSWYQQVLGQGPQFIFQYYEKEERGRGNFPDRFSARQFPNYSSELNVNALLLGDSALYLCASSLDRGLVFGELFFGEGSRLTVL.

The V gene is TRBV6-5, the J gene TRBJ2-1; D is undetermined. Per the germline V gene, CDR1 is MNHEY and CDR2 is SVGAGI. The CDR3 is 14 residues long. V dropped 5 bases and J dropped 6 bases, with 14 bases sitting between them. CDR3 nucleotide sequence: TGTGCCAGCAGTCCCTCGGGTAACCGCAATGAGCAGTTCTTC. Translation: CASSPSGNRNEQFF.

CDR3 region: CASSISRSLAYEQYF. CDR3 coding DNA: TGTGCCAGTAGTATTTCCCGTAGTTTGGCCTACGAGCAGTACTTC. The rearrangement links TRBV19 to TRBJ2-7, with D unresolved. Germline-derived CDR1 and CDR2 are LNHDA and SQIVND (reference sequence). The CDR3 is made up of 15 amino acids. Trimming removed 3 bases from V and 2 bases from J, with 14 bases in between.

This clone is a singleton in its sample. For the CDR3, the DNA is TGCGCCAGCAGCCTAGTACAGGGGGCGGAGACCCAGTACTTC. Translating gives CASSLVQGAETQYF. The chain carries TRBV5-1 and TRBJ2-5, with TRBD1 matching over 9 bases. Losses at the gene ends were 4 bases for V and 5 bases for J; bases not matched to a gene: 6. Germline CDR1 and CDR2: SGHRS and YFSETQ. CDR3 length: 14 residues. Drawing the rest from reference TRBV5-1 and TRBJ2-5, the complete variable domain is KAGVTQTPRYLIKTRGQQVTLSCSPISGHRSVSWYQQTPGQGLQFLFEYFSETQRNKGNFPGRFSGRQFSNSRSEMNVSTLELGDSALYLCASSLVQGAETQYFGPGTRLLVL.

The chain uses TRBV10-3 and TRBJ2-1; 9 bases agree with TRBD2. The CDR3 is made up of 16 amino acids. From germline, CDR1 is ENHRY and CDR2 SYGVKD. J was trimmed by 4 bases and V by 2 bases; bases with no gene match: 6. The CDR3 reads CAISEVTSGLYNEQFF. CDR3 DNA: TGTGCCATCAGTGAGGTGACTAGCGGCTTATACAATGAGCAGTTCTTC.